Given below is one T cell receptor beta chain in context. This sample stems from a study of CD8 T cells in Susac syndrome. About the research overall: The sequenced Susac syndrome patients included more than five who had clinically active disease and under 10 who were in remission. Treatment status at blood draw for the Susac syndrome patients was therapy-naive, corticosteroids, or intravenous immunoglobulin alone.

Random hexamers primed reverse transcription of about 0.45 to 1 ug RNA. One entry per CDR3 protein, called by TCRdb with MiXCR from the immunoSEQ multiplex PCR reads. The sample includes 200,000 to 300,000 distinct CDR3 sequences, almost 97% of them seen just once. CDR3 size: 16 residues. V was cut by 0 bases and J by 3 bases, with 12 bases left in between. Germline CDR1 is LNHDA and CDR2 is SQIVND (reference sequence). The V gene is TRBV19, the J gene TRBJ2-1; tentative D call: TRBD2 (6 bases). This clonotype was obtained from a human donor with Susac syndrome. The sequencing input was CD4+ T cells from PBMCs. CDR3 in amino acids: CASSIEKGLFYNEQFF. CDR3 DNA: TGTGCCAGTAGTATAGAAAAGGGACTCTTCTACAATGAGCAGTTCTTC.